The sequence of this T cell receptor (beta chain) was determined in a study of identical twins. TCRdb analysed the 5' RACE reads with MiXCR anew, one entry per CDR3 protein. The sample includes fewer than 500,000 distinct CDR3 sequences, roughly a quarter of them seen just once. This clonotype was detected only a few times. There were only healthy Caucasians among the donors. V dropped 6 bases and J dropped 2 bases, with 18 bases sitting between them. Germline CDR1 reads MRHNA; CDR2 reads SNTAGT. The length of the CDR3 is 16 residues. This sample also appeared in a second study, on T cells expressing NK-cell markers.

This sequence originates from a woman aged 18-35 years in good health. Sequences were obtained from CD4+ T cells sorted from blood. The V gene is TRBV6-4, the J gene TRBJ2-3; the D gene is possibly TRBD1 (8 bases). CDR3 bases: TGTGCCAGCAGACCCTGGGGGGGACAGGACACAGATACGCAGTATTTT. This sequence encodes CASRPWGGQDTDTQYF.